The 4 T cell receptor beta chains reported below all come from one sample, sequenced in a study of blood T cell repertoires in COVID-19. Assay used: immunoSEQ multiplex PCR; TCRdb lists only in-frame clones, some missing. This sample has about 340,000 clones; 85% to 90% occur once, and the top ten carry 7% to 8%. The sample taken for sequencing was peripheral blood. The receptors originated from a woman between 70 and 85 years old with COVID-19, enrolled during active disease.

This rearrangement joins TRBV5-6 to TRBJ1-2; D gene uncertain. Germline V gene data show CDR1 as SGHDT and CDR2 as YYEEEE. Trimming took off 1 base at V and 8 bases at J, with 15 bases between the two ends. The CDR3 is 14 amino acids. The CDR3 here is CASSLLWEGGGYTF. The CDR3 DNA sequence: TGTGCCAGCAGCTTGTTATGGGAAGGAGGAGGCTACACCTTC.

The CDR3 nucleotides are TGTGCCAGCAGCTGGGTCTCTTCGGGGGGCTTCAATGAGCAGTTCTTC. It translates to CASSWVSSGGFNEQFF. This chain links TRBV11-2 with TRBJ2-1; D may be TRBD2 (7 bases). CDR3 size: 16 residues. The germline gives CDR1 SGHAT, CDR2 FQNNGV. Trimming stripped 4 bases from V and 6 bases from J, with 19 bases between.

This chain joins TRBV18 and TRBJ2-1; TRBD2 matches 7 bases. CDR1 is KGHSH, CDR2 LQKENI, per germline. The CDR3 runs to 14 residues. V dropped 2 bases and J dropped 6; count of bases not matched to a gene: 4. CDR3 nucleotide sequence: TGTGCCAGCTCACCATCCGGGGGGACCAATGAGCAGTTCTTC. Protein: CASSPSGGTNEQFF.

This clone has a handful of counts. The CDR3 DNA reads TGTGCCAGCAGCTCCGCCCGGACAGGGTCGGATGAAAAACTGTTTTTT. It yields the protein CASSSARTGSDEKLFF. The chain couples TRBV5-6 to TRBJ1-4; 8 bases match TRBD1. Germline V gene lookup returns CDR1 SGHDT and CDR2 YYEEEE. The length of the CDR3 is 16 residues. Trimming cost V 3 bases and J 6 bases; bases outside gene matches: 10. The full variable domain, its missing parts supplied by reference TRBV5-6 and TRBJ1-4, is DAGVTQSPTHLIKTRGQQVTLRCSPKSGHDTVSWYQQALGQGPQFIFQYYEEEERQRGNFPDRFSGHQFPNYSSELNVNALLLGDSALYLCASSSARTGSDEKLFFGSGTQLSVL.